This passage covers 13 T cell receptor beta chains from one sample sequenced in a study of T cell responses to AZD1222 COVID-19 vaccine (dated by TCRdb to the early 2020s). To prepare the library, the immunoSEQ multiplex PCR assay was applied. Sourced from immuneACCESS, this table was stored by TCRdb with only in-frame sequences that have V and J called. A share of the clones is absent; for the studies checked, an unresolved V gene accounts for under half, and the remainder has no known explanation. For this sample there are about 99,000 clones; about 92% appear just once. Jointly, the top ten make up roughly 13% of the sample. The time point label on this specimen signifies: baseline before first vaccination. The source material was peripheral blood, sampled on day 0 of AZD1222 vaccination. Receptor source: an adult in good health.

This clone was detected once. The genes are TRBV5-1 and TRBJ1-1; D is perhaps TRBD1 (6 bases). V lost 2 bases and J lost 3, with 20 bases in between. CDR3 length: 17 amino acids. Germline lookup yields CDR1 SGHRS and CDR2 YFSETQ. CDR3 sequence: CASSFDRHLSSDTEAFF. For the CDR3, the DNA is TGCGCCAGCAGCTTCGACAGGCATTTAAGTAGCGACACTGAAGCTTTCTTT.

CDR3 in amino acids: CASSESNRRNSPLHF. The CDR3 nucleotides read TGTGCCAGCAGTGAGTCTAACAGAAGGAATTCACCCCTCCACTTT. This chain connects TRBV6-1 to TRBJ1-6, with D unclear. Germline loops: CDR1 MNHNS, CDR2 SASEGT. Trimming removed 3 bases at V and 7 bases at J, with 13 bases between. The CDR3 consists of 15 residues.

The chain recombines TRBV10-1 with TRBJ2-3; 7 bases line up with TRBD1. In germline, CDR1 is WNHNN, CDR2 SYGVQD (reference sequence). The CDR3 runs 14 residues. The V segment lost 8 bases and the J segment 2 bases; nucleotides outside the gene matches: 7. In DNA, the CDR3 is TGCGCCAGCTCTCCGACAGGGAACACAGATACGCAGTATTTT. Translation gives CASSPTGNTDTQYF.

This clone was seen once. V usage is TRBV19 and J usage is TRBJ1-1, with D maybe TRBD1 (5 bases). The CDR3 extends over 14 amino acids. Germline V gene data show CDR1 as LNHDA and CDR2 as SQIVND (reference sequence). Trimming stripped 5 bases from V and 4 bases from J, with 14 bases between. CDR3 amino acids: CASSETGLRTEAFF. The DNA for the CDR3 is TGTGCCAGTAGTGAAACGGGGCTACGCACTGAAGCTTTCTTT.

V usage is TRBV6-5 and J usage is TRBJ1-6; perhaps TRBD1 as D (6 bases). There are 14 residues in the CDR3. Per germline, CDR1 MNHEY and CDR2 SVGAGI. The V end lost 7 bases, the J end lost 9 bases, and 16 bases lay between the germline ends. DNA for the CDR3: TGTGCCAGCAATAGAGGACAGATGGGTTCACCCCTCCACTTT. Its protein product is CASNRGQMGSPLHF.

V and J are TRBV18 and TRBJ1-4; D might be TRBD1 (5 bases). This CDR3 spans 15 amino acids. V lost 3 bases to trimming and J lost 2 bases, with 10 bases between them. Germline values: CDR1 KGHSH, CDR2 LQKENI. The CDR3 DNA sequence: TGTGCCAGCTCACCTCGGGGGGTGACTAATGAAAAACTGTTTTTT. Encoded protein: CASSPRGVTNEKLFF.

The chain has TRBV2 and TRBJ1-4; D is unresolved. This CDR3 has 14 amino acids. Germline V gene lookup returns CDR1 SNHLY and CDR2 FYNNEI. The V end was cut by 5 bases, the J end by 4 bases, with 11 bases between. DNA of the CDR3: TGTGCCAGCAGTTCAAGGGTTCTTAATGAAAAACTGTTTTTT. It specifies CASSSRVLNEKLFF.

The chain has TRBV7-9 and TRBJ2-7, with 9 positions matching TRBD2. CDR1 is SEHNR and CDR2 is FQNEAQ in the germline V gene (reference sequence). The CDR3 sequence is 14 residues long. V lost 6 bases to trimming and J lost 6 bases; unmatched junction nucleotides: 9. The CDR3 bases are TGTGCCAGCAGGGCCGGGACTAGCTCCCTCGAGCAGTACTTC. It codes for CASRAGTSSLEQYF.

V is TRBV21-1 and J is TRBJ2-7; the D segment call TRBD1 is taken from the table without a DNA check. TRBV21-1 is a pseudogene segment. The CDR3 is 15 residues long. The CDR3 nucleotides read TGTGCCAGCAGCAACGGGACAGGGGGCTCCTACGAGCAGTACTTC. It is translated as CASSNGTGGSYEQYF.

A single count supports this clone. CDR3 protein: CAWSVGTGDQPQHF. Here the CDR3 DNA reads TGTGCCTGGAGTGTGGGGACAGGGGATCAGCCCCAGCATTTT. The chain couples TRBV30 to TRBJ1-5; TRBD1 matches at 10 bases. CDR1 is GTSNPN and CDR2 is SVGIG in the germline V gene (reference sequence). Unmatched junction bases numbered 1, after V lost 0 bases and J lost 5 bases. The CDR3 is made up of 14 amino acids.

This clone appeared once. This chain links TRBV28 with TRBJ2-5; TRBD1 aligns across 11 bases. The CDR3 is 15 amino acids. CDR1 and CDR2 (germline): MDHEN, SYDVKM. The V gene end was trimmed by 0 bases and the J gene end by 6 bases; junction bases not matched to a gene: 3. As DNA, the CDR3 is TGTGCCAGCAGTTTATGGGGACAGGGGGGGAAGACCCAGTACTTC. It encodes CASSLWGQGGKTQYF. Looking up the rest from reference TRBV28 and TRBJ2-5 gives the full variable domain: DVKVTQSSRYLVKRTGEKVFLECVQDMDHENMFWYRQDPGLGLRLIYFSYDVKMKEKGDIPEGYSVSREKKERFSLILESASTNQTSMYLCASSLWGQGGKTQYFGPGTRLLVL.

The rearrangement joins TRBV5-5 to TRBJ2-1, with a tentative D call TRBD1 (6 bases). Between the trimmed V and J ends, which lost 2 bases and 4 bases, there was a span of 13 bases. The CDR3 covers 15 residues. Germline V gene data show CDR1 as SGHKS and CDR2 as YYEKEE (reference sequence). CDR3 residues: CASSLQGAKYNEQFF. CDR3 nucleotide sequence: TGTGCCAGCAGCTTACAGGGAGCGAAGTACAATGAGCAGTTCTTC.

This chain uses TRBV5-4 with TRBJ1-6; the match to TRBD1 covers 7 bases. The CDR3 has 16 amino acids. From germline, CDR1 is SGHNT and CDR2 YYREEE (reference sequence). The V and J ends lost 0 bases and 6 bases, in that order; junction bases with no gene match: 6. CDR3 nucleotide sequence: TGTGCCAGCAGCTTGGTGGGCGGGACAGCTAATTCACCCCTCCACTTT. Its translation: CASSLVGGTANSPLHF.